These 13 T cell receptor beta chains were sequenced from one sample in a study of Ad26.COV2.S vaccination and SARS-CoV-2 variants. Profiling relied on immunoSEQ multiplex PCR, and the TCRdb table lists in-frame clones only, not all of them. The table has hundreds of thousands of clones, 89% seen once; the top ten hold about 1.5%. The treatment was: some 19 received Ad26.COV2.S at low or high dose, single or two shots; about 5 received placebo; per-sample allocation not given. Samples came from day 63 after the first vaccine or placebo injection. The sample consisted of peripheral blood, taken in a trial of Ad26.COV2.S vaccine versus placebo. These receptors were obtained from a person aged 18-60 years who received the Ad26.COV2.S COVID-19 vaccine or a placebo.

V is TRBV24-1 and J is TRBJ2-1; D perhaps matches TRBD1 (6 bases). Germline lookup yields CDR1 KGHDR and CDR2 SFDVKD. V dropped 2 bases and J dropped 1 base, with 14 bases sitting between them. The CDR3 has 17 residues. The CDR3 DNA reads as TGTGCCACCAGTGATTCCGCACAGGGTCCTTCCTACAATGAGCAGTTCTTC. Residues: CATSDSAQGPSYNEQFF.

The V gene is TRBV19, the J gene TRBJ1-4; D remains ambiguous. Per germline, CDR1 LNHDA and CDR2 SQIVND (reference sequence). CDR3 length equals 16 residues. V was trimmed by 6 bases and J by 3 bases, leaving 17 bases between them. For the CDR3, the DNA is TGTGCCAGTAGGCGGCAGGCCGCGGGGTCTAATGAAAAACTGTTTTTT. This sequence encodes CASRRQAAGSNEKLFF.

The CDR3 region is CASSRGAGQYNGEQYF. The CDR3 region has the DNA TGTGCCAGCAGCCGAGGAGCGGGACAGTATAATGGCGAGCAGTACTTC. The rearrangement joins TRBV14 to TRBJ2-7, with D perhaps TRBD1 or TRBD2 (7 bases each). Germline V CDR1 and CDR2: SGHDN, FVKESK. V was cut by 4 bases and J by 6 bases, with 22 bases left in between. The CDR3 consists of 16 residues.

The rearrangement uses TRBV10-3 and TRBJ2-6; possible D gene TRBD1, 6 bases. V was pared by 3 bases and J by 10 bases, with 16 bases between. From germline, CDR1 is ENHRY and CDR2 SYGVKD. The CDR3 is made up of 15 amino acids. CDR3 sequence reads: CAISDPGTPLNVLTF. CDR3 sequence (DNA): TGTGCCATCAGTGACCCCGGGACACCGCTGAACGTCCTGACTTTC.

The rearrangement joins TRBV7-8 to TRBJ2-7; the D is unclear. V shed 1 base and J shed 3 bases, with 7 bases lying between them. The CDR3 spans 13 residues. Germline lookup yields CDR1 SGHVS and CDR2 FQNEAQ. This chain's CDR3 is CASSLGKDYEQYF. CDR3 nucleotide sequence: TGTGCCAGCAGCTTAGGGAAAGACTACGAGCAGTACTTC. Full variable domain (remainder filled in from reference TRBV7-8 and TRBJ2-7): GAGVSQSPRYKVAKRGQDVALRCDPISGHVSLFWYQQALGQGPEFLTYFQNEAQLDKSGLPSDRFFAERPEGSVSTLKIQRTQQEDSAVYLCASSLGKDYEQYFGPGTRLTVT.

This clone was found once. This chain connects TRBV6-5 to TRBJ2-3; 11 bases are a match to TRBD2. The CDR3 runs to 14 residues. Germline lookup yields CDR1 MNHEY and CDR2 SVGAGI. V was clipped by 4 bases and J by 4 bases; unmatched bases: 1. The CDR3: CASSLGLAADTQYF. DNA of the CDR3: TGTGCCAGCAGTTTGGGACTAGCGGCAGATACGCAGTATTTT.

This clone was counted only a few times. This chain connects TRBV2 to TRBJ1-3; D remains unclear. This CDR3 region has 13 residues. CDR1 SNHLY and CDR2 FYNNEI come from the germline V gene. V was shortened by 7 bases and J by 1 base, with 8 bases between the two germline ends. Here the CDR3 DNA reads TGTGCCAGCACAGGCGATTCTGGAAACACCATATATTTT. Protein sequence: CASTGDSGNTIYF.

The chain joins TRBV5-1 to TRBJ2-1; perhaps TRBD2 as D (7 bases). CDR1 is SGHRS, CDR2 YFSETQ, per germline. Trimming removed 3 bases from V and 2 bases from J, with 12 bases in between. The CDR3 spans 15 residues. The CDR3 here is CASSSEGGAYNEQFF. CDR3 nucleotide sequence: TGCGCCAGCAGCTCCGAGGGGGGGGCCTACAATGAGCAGTTCTTC.

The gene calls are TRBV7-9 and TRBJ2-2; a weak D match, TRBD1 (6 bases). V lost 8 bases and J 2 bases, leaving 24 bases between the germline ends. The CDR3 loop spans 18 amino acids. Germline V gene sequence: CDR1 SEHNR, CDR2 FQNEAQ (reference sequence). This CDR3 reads CASLSLTGYTANTGELFF. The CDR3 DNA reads TGTGCCAGCCTATCCCTTACAGGGTACACCGCCAACACCGGGGAGCTGTTTTTT.

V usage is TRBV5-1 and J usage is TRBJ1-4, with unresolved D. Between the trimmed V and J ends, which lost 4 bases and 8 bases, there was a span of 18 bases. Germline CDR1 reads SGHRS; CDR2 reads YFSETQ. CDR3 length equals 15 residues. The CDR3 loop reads CASSQTDGGTEKLFF. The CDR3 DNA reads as TGCGCCAGCAGCCAGACCGACGGCGGTACGGAAAAACTGTTTTTT.

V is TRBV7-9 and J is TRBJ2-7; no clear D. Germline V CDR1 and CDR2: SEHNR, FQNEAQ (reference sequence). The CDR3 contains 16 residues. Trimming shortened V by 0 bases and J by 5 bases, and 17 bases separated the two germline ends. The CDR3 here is CASSLASGSNQDEQYF. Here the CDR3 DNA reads TGTGCCAGCAGCTTAGCCAGTGGCAGCAATCAGGACGAGCAGTACTTC.

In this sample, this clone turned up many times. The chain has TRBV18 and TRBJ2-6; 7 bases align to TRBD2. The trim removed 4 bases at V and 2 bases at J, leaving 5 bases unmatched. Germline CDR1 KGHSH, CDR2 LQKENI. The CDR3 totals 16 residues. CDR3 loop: CASSRGGEAGANVLTF. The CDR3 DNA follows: TGTGCCAGCTCACGGGGGGGTGAGGCTGGGGCCAACGTCCTGACTTTC.

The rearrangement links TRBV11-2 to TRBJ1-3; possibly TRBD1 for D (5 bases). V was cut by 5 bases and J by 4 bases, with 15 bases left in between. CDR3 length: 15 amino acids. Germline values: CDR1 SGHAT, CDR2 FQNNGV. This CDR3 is CASSRAGGLGNTIYF. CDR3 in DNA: TGTGCCAGCAGCCGGGCCGGGGGGTTGGGAAACACCATATATTTT.